This TCR beta chain was sequenced during a study of blood T cell repertoires in COVID-19. In the study overall: Both acute and convalescent COVID-19 samples were obtained from the United States, Italy and Spain. From T cells, B-cell-depleted T cells, or PBMCs came the material, which was cDNA or gDNA.

V was shortened by 5 bases and J by 0 bases, with 15 bases between the two germline ends. This CDR3 is 16 amino acids long. Germline CDR1 reads MNHEY; CDR2 reads SMNVEV (reference sequence). Source study methods: Amplifying reference gene primers gave estimates of nucleated cell counts. The protocol was immunoSEQ multiplex PCR, while the TCRdb copy is restricted to in-frame clones and leaves out a portion. V, J and clone size reflect that table, while D and trimming were determined from the DNA. There are tens of thousands of clones in the sample; roughly 80% occur only once, and more than 20% lies in the top ten. This clone was seen a handful of times.

The origin of this receptor is a human donor with acute or convalescent COVID-19. The donor label of this sample is uncertain. The V gene is TRBV27, the J gene TRBJ2-3; TRBD2 is a possible D gene (6 bases). What was sequenced was peripheral blood. The CDR3 DNA reads as TGTGCCAGCAGTCAATCCCGTAGCGGAAGCACAGATACGCAGTATTTT. This translates into CASSQSRSGSTDTQYF.